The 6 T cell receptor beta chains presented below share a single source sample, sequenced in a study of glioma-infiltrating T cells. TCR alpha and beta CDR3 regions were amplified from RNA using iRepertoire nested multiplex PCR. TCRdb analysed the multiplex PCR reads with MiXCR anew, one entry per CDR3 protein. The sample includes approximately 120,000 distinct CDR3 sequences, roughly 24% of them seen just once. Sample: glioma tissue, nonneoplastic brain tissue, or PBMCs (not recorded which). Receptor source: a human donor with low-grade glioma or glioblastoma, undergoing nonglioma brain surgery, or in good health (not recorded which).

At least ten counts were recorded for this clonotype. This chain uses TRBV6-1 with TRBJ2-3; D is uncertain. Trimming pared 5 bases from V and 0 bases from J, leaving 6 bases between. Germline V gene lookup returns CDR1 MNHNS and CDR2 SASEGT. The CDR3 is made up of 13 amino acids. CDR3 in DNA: TGTGCCAGCAGTTCCCCGAGCACAGATACGCAGTATTTT. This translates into CASSSPSTDTQYF.

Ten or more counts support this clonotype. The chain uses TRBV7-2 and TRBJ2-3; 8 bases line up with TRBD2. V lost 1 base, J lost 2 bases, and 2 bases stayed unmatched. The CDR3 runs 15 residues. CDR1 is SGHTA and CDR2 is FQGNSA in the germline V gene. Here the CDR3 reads CASSLDSGNTDTQYF. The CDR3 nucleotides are TGTGCCAGCAGCTTAGATAGCGGGAACACAGATACGCAGTATTTT.

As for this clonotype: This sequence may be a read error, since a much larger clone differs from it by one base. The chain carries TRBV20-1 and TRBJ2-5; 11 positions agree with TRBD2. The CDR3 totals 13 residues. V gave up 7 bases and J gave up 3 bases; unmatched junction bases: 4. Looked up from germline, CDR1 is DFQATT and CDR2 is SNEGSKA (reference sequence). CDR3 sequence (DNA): TGCAGTGGACAGGGACTAGCGGAAGAGACCCAGTACTTC. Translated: CSGQGLAEETQYF.

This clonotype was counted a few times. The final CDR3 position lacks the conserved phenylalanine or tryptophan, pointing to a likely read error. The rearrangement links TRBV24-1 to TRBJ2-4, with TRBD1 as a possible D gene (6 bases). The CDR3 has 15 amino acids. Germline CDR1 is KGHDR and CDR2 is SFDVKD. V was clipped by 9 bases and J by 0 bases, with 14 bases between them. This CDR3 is CATLIYREAKNIQYL. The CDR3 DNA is TGTGCCACCCTTATTTACAGGGAAGCCAAAAACATTCAGTACCTC.

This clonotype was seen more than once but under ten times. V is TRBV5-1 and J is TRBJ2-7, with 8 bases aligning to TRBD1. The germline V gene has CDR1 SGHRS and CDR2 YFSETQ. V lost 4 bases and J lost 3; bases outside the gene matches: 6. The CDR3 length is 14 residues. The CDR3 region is CASSGQGPLYEQYF. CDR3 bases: TGCGCCAGCAGCGGACAGGGACCGCTCTACGAGCAGTACTTC.

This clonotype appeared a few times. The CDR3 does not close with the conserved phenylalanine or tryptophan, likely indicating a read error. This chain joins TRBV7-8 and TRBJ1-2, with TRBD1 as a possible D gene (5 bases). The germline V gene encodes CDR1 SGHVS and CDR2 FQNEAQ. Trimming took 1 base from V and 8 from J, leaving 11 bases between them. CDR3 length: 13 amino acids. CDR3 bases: TGTGCCAGCAGCTTAGATCGGGGACGCGGCTACACCCTC. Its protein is CASSLDRGRGYTL.